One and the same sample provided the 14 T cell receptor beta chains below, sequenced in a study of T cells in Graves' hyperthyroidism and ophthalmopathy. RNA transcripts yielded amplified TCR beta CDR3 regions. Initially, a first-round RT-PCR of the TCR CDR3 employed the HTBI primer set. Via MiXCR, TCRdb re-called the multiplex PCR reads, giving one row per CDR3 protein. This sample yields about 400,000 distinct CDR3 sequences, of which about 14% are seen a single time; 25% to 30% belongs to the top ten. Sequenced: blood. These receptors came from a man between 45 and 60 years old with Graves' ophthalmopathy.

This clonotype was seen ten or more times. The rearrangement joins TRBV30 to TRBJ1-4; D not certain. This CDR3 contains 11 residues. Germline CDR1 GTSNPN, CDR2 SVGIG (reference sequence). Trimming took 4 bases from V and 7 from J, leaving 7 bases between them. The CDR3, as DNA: TGTGCCTGGACTTCGGGTGAAAAACTGTTTTTT. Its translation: CAWTSGEKLFF.

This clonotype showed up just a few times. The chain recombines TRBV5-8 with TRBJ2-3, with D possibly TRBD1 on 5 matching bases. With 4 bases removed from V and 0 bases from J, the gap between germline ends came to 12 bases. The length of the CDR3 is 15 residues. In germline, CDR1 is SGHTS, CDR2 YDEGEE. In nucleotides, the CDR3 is TGTGCCAGCAGCCAAGGGGTAACTAGCACAGATACGCAGTATTTT. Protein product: CASSQGVTSTDTQYF.

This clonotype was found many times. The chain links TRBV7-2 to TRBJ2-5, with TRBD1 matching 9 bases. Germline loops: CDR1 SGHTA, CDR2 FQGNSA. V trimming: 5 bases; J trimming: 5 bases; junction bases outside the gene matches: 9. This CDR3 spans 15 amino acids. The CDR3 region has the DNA TGTGCCAGCAGCGTCCGGGACAGGGACGAGGAGACCCAGTACTTC. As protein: CASSVRDRDEETQYF.

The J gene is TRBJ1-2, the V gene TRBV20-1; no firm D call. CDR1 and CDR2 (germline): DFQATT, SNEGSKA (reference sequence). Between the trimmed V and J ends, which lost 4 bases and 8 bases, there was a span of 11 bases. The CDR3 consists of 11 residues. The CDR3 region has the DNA TGCAGTGCTAAGTCCGGCACCGGCTACACCTTC. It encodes CSAKSGTGYTF.

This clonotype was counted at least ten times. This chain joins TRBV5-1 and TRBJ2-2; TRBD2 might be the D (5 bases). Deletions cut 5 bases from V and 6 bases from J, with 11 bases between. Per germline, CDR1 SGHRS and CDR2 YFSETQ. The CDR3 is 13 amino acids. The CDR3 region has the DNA TGCGCCAGCAGACTAGTTGGTGCCGGGGAGCTGTTTTTT. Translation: CASRLVGAGELFF.

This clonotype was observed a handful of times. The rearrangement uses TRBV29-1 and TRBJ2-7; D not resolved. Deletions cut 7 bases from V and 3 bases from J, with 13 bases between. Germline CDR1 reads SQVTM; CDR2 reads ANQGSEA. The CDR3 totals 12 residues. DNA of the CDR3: TGCAGCGCAACCTTTGGCTTCTACGAGCAGTACTTC. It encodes CSATFGFYEQYF.

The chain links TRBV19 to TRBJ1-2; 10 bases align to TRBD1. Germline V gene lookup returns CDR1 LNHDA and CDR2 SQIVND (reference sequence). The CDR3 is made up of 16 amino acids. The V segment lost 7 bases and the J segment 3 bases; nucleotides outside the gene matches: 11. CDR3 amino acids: CASKNEGTGVHYGYTF. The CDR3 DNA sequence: TGTGCCAGTAAGAATGAAGGGACAGGGGTCCACTATGGCTACACCTTC. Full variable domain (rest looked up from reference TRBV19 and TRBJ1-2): DGGITQSPKYLFRKEGQNVTLSCEQNLNHDAMYWYRQDPGQGLRLIYYSQIVNDFQKGDIAEGYSVSREKKESFPLTVTSAQKNPTAFYLCASKNEGTGVHYGYTFGSGTRLTVV.

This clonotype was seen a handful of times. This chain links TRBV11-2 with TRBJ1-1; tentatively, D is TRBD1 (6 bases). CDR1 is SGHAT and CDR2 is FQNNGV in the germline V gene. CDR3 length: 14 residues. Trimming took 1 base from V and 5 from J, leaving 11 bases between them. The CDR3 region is CASSLAGGRTEAFF. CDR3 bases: TGTGCCAGCAGCTTAGCCGGGGGCCGGACTGAAGCTTTCTTT.

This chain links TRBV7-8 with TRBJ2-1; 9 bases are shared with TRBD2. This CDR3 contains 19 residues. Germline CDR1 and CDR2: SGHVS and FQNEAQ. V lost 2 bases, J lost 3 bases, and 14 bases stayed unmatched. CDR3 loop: CASSLLPHTAGGGYNEQFF. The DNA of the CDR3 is TGTGCCAGCAGCTTACTACCCCACACGGCGGGAGGGGGCTACAATGAGCAGTTCTTC.

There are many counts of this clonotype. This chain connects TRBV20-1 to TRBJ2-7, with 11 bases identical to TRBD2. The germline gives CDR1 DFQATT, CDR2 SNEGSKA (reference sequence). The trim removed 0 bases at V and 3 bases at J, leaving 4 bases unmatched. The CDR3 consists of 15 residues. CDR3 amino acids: CSARDRGLADYEQYF. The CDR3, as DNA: TGCAGTGCTAGAGACCGGGGACTAGCGGACTACGAGCAGTACTTC.

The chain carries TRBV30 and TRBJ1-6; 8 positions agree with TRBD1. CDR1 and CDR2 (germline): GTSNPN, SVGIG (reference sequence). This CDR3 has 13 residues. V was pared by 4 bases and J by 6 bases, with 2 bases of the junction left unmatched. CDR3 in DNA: TGTGCCTGGATAGGACAGGGTAATTCACCCCTCCACTTT. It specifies CAWIGQGNSPLHF.

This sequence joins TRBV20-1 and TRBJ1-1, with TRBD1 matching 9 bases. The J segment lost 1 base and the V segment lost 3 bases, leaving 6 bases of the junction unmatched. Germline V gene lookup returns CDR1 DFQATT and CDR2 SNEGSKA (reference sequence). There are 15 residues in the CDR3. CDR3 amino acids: CSASRDRVSNTEAFF. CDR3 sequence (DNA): TGCAGTGCTAGCCGGGACAGGGTCTCGAACACTGAAGCTTTCTTT.

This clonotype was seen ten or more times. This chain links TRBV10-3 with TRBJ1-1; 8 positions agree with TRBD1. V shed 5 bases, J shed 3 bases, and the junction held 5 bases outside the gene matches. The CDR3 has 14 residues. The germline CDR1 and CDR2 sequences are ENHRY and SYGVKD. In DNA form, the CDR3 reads TGTGCCATCAGTAGACAGGGGCTTGACACTGAAGCTTTCTTT. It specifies CAISRQGLDTEAFF.

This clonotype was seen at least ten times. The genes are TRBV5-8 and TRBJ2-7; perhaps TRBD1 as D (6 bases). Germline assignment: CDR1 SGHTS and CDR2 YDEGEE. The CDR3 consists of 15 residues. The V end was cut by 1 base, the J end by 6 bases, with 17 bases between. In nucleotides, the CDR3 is TGTGCCAGCAGCTTGATGACAGGCCTCCCGGGCGAGCAGTACTTC. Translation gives CASSLMTGLPGEQYF.